This T cell receptor beta chain was retrieved from a study of memory CD4+ T cells and cytomegalovirus serostatus. Whole-study context: Healthy Belgian adult donors included roughly nine CMV-positive and 24 CMV-negative people. Overall study findings and caveats: Of 150 to 200 reported CMV TCRbeta sequences, 65 to 85 were found in memory CD4+ repertoires. The CMV-associated TCR signature appears largely within the CD4+ memory repertoire.

Trimming removed 7 bases from V and 4 bases from J, with 15 bases in between. The CDR3 has 14 residues. Profiling relied on immunoSEQ multiplex PCR, and the TCRdb table lists in-frame clones only, not all of them. The sample has 40,000 to 55,000 clones; 82% are singletons. The sort gate was single viable CD3+CD4+CD8-CD45RO+ cells for memory CD4+ T cells. Serum IgG to CMV pp150, pp28, p38 and p52 defined serostatus. On this clone: The antigen is undetermined.

The rearrangement uses TRBV5-3 and TRBJ1-5, with a tentative D call TRBD1 (5 bases). TRBV5-3 is recorded as an ORF, its role being uncertain. The clonotype was recovered from an adult in good health and CMV-seronegative. Sequencing was done on a sample of memory CD4+ T cells from blood. CDR3 amino acids: CARPSGGTNQPQHF. In nucleotides, the CDR3 is TGTGCCAGACCCTCGGGGGGTACGAATCAGCCCCAGCATTTT.